This T cell receptor (beta chain) appears in the sequencing data of a study of blood T cell repertoires in COVID-19. On the study more broadly: The study drew acute and convalescent COVID-19 samples from the United States, Italy and Spain. Sources were T cells, B-cell-depleted T cells, or PBMCs; the material itself was cDNA or gDNA.

Original processing methods: Reference gene primer amplification in the assay estimated nucleated cell counts. The protocol was immunoSEQ multiplex PCR, while the TCRdb copy is restricted to in-frame clones and leaves out a portion. V and J calls and clone size follow that table, whereas D and trimming were derived from the DNA. The sample records more than 85,000 clones, roughly 82% being singletons. The V and J ends lost 3 bases and 10 bases, in that order; junction bases with no gene match: 6. The CDR3 contains 14 residues. CDR1 and CDR2 from the germline V gene are MGHDK and SYGVNS. What was sequenced was peripheral blood. J is TRBJ1-6 and V is TRBV25-1; 7 positions match TRBD1. The sequence came from a woman aged 55-75 years with acute or convalescent COVID-19. The chain's CDR3 is CASSDRQGGSPLHF. CDR3 nucleotides: TGTGCCAGCAGTGATAGACAGGGTGGGTCACCCCTCCACTTT.